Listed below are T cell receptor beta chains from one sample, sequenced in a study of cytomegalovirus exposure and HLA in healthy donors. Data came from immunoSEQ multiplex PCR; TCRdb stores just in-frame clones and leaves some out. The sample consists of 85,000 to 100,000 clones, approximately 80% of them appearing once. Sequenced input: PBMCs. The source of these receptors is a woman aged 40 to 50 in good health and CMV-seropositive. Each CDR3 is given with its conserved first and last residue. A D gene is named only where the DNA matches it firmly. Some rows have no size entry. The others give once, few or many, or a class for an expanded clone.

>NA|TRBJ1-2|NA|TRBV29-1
TGCAGCGTTGAGGACCCCGAGCGGAACTATGGCTACACCTTC
CSVEDPERNYGYTF
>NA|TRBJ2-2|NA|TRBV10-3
TGTGCCATCGGGGCTTCGGGAGACACCGGGGAGCTGTTTTTT
CAIGASGDTGELFF
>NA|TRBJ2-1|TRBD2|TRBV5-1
TGCGCCAGCAGCTTTACCGCGGGAGTATTGTACAATGAGCAGTTCTTC
CASSFTAGVLYNEQFF
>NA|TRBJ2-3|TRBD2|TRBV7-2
TGTGCCAGCAGCTTAGCAGGCAGCGGGAGGGGGACAGATACGCAGTATTTT
CASSLAGSGRGTDTQYF
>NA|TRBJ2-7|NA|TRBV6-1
TGTGCCAGCAGTGAAGCTTACTCAACCTACGAGCAGTACTTC
CASSEAYSTYEQYF
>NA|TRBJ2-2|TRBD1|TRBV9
TGTGCCAGCAGCCCGAGGACAGGGAACACCGGGGAGCTGTTTTTT
CASSPRTGNTGELFF
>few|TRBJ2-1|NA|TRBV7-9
TGTGCCAGCAGCGCTACTCGACATCCTGAGCAGTTCTTC
CASSATRHPEQFF
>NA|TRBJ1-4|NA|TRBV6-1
TGTGCCAGCACCCCCGCGGGAGGATTTAATGAAAAACTGTTTTTT
CASTPAGGFNEKLFF
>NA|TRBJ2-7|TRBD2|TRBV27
TGTGCCAGCAGTCAAGACACTAGCGCTTCCTACGAGCAGTACTTC
CASSQDTSASYEQYF
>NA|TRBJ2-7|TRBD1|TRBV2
TGTGCCAGCAGGAAGACAGGGGGCACCCACGAGCAGTACTTC
CASRKTGGTHEQYF
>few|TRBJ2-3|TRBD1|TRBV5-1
TGCGCCAGCAGCTTGGGACAGGGGGCAGGTGGCACAGATACGCAGTATTTT
CASSLGQGAGGTDTQYF
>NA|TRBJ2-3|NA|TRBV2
TGTGCCAGTGGGCCGCGCACAGATACGCAGTATTTT
CASGPRTDTQYF
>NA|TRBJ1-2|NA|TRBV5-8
TGTGCCAGCAGCTTGGTGGTGTCAGGGGCCAACGGCTACACCTTC
CASSLVVSGANGYTF
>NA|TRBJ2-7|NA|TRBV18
TGTGCCAGCTCACCGGACAACTCCTACGAGCAGTACTTC
CASSPDNSYEQYF
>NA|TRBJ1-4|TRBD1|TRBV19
TGTGCCAGTTCCGGGACAGGGGCCGAAAAACTGTTTTTT
CASSGTGAEKLFF
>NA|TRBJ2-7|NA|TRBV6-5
TGTGCCAGCAGTTACTCGATGGGAGTCACCTACGAGCAGTACTTC
CASSYSMGVTYEQYF
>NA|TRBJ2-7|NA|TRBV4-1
TGCGCCAGCAGCCGCGGACTGCCGGGACTTCTCACAATTAGGGACGAGCAGTACTTC
CASSRGLPGLLTIRDEQYF
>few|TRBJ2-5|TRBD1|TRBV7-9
TGTGCCAGCAGCTTTTTCAGGGGGCAAGAGACCCAGTACTTC
CASSFFRGQETQYF
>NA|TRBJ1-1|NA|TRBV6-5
TGTGCCAGCAGTTACTCGAAATTAAGCCCTTACGCGGCTTTCTTT
CASSYSKLSPYAAFF
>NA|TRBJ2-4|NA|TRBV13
TGTGCCAGCAGCGAGGTAGGCGGTAAGAAAAACATTCAGTACTTC
CASSEVGGKKNIQYF
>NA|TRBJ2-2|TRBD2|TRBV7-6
TGTGCCAGCAGCTTATGGGGTACCCGACTAGCGGGAGGATACGGGGAGCTGTTTTTT
CASSLWGTRLAGGYGELFF
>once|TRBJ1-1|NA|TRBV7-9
TGTGCCAGCAGCTTAGCGCTATCTACTGAAGCTTTCTTT
CASSLALSTEAFF
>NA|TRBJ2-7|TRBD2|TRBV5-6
TGTGCCAGCAGCGACCCTAGCGGGAGCGACTACGAGCAGTACTTC
CASSDPSGSDYEQYF
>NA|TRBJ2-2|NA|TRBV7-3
TGTGCCAGCAGCTTGTTGGGAGGCGAGAACACCGGGGAGCTGTTTTTT
CASSLLGGENTGELFF
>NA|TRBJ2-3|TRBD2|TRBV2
TGTGCCAGCAGAAGGACTAGTCCCCCAGATACGCAGTATTTT
CASRRTSPPDTQYF